This T cell receptor beta chain was identified during a study of glioma-infiltrating T cells after dendritic cell vaccination. Sample time point: after dendritic cell vaccination, including at tumor progression/relapse. Per the germline V gene, CDR1 is SGHRS and CDR2 is YFSETQ. Trimming took 4 bases from V and 2 from J; bases not matched to a gene: 7. The CDR3 runs 17 residues. Up to roughly 2 ug genomic DNA was used for TCRB CDR3 amplification. Sequenced by immunoSEQ multiplex PCR; TCRdb stores in-frame clones only, minus some. The top ten hold 8.5% of the sample, which has 85,000 or so clones, 75% to 90% seen once.

This TCR derives from a human donor with glioblastoma. The specimen comprised blood, sampled after dendritic cell vaccination. V usage is TRBV5-1 and J usage is TRBJ1-3, with 12 bases aligning to TRBD1. The CDR3 region is CASSKGQGATTGNTIYF. The CDR3 DNA reads TGCGCCAGCAGCAAGGGACAGGGGGCGACTACTGGAAACACCATATATTTT.